This T cell receptor (beta chain) was observed in a study of Ad26.COV2.S vaccination and SARS-CoV-2 variants. Treatment here: roughly 18 received Ad26.COV2.S at low or high dose, single or two shots; about 5 received placebo; per-sample allocation not given. Samples came from day 63 after the first vaccine or placebo injection. The shot given was an Ad26 vector that makes Wuhan-strain SARS-CoV-2 spike. Of note for this clone: Other DNA sequences within the sample encode an identical CDR3.

Clones were sequenced by immunoSEQ multiplex PCR, and TCRdb holds only the in-frame ones, with some missing. Here the sample spans around 450,000 clones, roughly nine tenths being singletons. Trimming removed 0 bases at V and 2 bases at J, with 7 bases between. The CDR3 spans 14 residues. Germline lookup yields CDR1 MNHEY and CDR2 SVGAGI. The source material was peripheral blood, sampled in a trial of Ad26.COV2.S vaccine versus placebo. The TCR was taken from a person between 18 and 65 years old who received the Ad26.COV2.S COVID-19 vaccine or a placebo. This chain joins TRBV6-5 and TRBJ1-2; D is possibly TRBD1 (5 bases). The DNA for the CDR3 is TGTGCCAGCAGTTACTCTTACAGGAACTATGGCTACACCTTC. Protein sequence: CASSYSYRNYGYTF.